This T cell receptor (beta chain) was recovered during a study of blood T cell repertoires in COVID-19. In the study overall: Collection of acute and convalescent COVID-19 samples took place in the United States, Italy and Spain.

This clone was picked up a small number of times. Per the authors' pipeline: Reference gene primer amplification gave nucleated cell count estimates. Measured with immunoSEQ multiplex PCR; TCRdb has only the in-frame clones, and not every one. That table supplies the V and J calls and clone size; D and trimming were determined from the DNA. The profile shows about 130,000 clones, about four fifths of them singletons. V was clipped by 1 base and J by 4 bases, with 7 bases between them. CDR3 length: 13 residues. The germline V gene has CDR1 SGHAT and CDR2 FQNNGV. This receptor was obtained from a woman aged 55-69 years with acute or convalescent COVID-19. This rearrangement joins TRBV11-2 to TRBJ1-2; maybe TRBD1 (6 bases). Specimen: peripheral blood. CDR3 in DNA: TGTGCCAGCAGCTTAGGAGGGGGCTATGGCTACACCTTC. This gives the protein CASSLGGGYGYTF.